The clone carrying this T cell receptor (beta chain) has more than one count but fewer than ten. Trimming cost V 3 bases and J 1 base; bases outside gene matches: 7. In germline, CDR1 is SGHRS, CDR2 YFSETQ. This CDR3 region has 16 residues. Source study methods: Estimation of nucleated cell counts relied on the amplification of reference gene primers. Profiling relied on immunoSEQ multiplex PCR, and the TCRdb table lists in-frame clones only, not all of them. From that table come the V and J calls and clone size; the DNA was used to work out D and trimming. The sample holds roughly 30,000 clones, around 67% seen once. The sample originates from a study of blood T cell repertoires in COVID-19. Overall study: The United States, Italy and Spain supplied acute and convalescent COVID-19 samples. Sample material is recorded as cDNA or gDNA derived from T cells, B-cell-depleted T cells, or PBMCs.

The sequence was obtained from a human donor in a cohort sampled during active COVID-19. The chain carries TRBV5-1 and TRBJ1-1; the match to TRBD1 covers 9 bases. Material for sequencing was peripheral blood. DNA of the CDR3: TGCGCCAGCAGCTGGGGACAGGGCCGAACGAACACTGAAGCTTTCTTT. It encodes CASSWGQGRTNTEAFF. The whole variable domain, remainder taken from reference TRBV5-1 and TRBJ1-1, is KAGVTQTPRYLIKTRGQQVTLSCSPISGHRSVSWYQQTPGQGLQFLFEYFSETQRNKGNFPGRFSGRQFSNSRSEMNVSTLELGDSALYLCASSWGQGRTNTEAFFGQGTRLTVV.